This TCR beta chain comes out of a study of blood T cells in healthy people across ages. In germline, CDR1 is SGHTA, CDR2 FQGNSA. Trimming left V 4 bases short and J 3 bases short, with 16 bases between. The CDR3 extends over 15 amino acids. Sample-barcoded 5' priming and a J-beta primer mix drove a second PCR of about 6 to 12 cycles. TCRdb reanalysed the 5' RACE reads using MiXCR and keeps one entry per CDR3 protein. The sample yields about 670,000 distinct CDR3 sequences, roughly 43% seen once. Sequenced material: blood. This receptor was obtained from an elderly man in good health. V is TRBV7-2 and J is TRBJ2-7, with a possible D match to TRBD2 (5 bases). The CDR3 loop is CASSSTIASGYEQYF. In DNA form, the CDR3 reads TGTGCCAGCAGCTCCACTATTGCGAGCGGCTACGAGCAGTACTTC. Full variable domain (rest looked up from reference TRBV7-2 and TRBJ2-7): GAGVSQSPSNKVTEKGKDVELRCDPISGHTALYWYRQSLGQGLEFLIYFQGNSAPDKSGLPSDRFSAERTGGSVSTLTIQRTQQEDSAVYLCASSSTIASGYEQYFGPGTRLTVT.